Sequencing of this T cell receptor beta chain was carried out in a study of blood T cell repertoires in COVID-19. Whole-study context: Sources were T cells, B-cell-depleted T cells, or PBMCs; the material itself was cDNA or gDNA.

V lost 0 bases to trimming and J lost 13 bases, with 13 bases between them. In germline, CDR1 is MGHRA, CDR2 YSYEKL. This CDR3 comprises 14 residues. Produced via immunoSEQ multiplex PCR; TCRdb's table is partial and in-frame only. The sample records some 100,000 clones, roughly 86% being singletons. The chain is built from TRBV4-1 and TRBJ1-6; D might be TRBD1 (5 bases). Sequencing input: peripheral blood. The clonotype originates from a man aged 50-60 years with acute or convalescent COVID-19. The CDR3 nucleotides are TGCGCCAGCAGCCAAGAAGGGTCCCAGGGTCCCCTCCACTTT. It specifies CASSQEGSQGPLHF.